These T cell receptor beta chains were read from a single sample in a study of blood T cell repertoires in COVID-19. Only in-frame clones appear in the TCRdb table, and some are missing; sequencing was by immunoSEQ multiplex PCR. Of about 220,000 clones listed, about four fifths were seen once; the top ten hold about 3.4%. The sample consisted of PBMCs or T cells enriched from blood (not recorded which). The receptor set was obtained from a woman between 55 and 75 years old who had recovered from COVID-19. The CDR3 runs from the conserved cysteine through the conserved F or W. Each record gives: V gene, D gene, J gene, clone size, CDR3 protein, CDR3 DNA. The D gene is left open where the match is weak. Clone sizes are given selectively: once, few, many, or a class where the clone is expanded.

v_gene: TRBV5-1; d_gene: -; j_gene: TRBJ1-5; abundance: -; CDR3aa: CASSLGSDSPQHF; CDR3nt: TGCGCCAGCAGCTTGGGCTCAGATTCACCCCAGCATTTT
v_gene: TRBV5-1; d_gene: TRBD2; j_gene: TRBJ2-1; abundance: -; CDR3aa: CASSSSGGADYNEQFF; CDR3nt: TGCGCCAGCAGCTCTAGCGGGGGGGCTGACTACAATGAGCAGTTCTTC
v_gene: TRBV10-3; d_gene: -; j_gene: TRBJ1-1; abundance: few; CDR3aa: CAISRHTRDEAFF; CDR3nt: TGTGCCATCAGTCGACATACCCGGGATGAAGCTTTCTTT
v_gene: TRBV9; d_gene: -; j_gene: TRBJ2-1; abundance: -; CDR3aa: CASSVRAYDGANEQFF; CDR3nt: TGTGCCAGCAGCGTTCGAGCCTATGACGGAGCCAATGAGCAGTTCTTC
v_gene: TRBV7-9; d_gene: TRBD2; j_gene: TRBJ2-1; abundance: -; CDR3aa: CASSGLVSYNEQFF; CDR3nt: TGTGCCAGCTCGGGACTAGTCTCTTACAATGAGCAGTTCTTC
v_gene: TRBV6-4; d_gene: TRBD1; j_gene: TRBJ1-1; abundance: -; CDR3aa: CASSSQGATEAFF; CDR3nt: TGTGCCAGCAGTTCACAGGGGGCCACTGAAGCTTTCTTT
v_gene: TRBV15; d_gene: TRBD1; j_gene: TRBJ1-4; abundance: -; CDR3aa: CATSSGQQNEKLFF; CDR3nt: TGTGCCACCAGCTCGGGACAGCAAAATGAAAAACTGTTTTTT
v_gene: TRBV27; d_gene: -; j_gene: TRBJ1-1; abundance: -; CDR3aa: CASSLSRGNTEAFF; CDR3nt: TGTGCCAGCAGTTTATCTCGGGGAAACACTGAAGCTTTCTTT
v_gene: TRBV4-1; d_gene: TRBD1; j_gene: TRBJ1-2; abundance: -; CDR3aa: CASSQGRTGIIANYGYTF; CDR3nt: TGCGCCAGCAGCCAAGGTAGGACAGGGATTATAGCTAACTATGGCTACACCTTC
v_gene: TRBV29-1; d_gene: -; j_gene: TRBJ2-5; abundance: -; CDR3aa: CSVETGSETQYF; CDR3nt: TGCAGCGTTGAGACGGGGTCAGAGACCCAGTACTTC
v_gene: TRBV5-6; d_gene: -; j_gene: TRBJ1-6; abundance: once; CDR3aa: CASSSAGVESPLHF; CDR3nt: TGTGCCAGCAGCTCGGCAGGGGTCGAATCACCCCTCCACTTT
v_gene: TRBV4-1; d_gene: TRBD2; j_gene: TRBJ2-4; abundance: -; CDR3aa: CASTSSTGEGNIQYF; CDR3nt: TGCGCCAGCACCTCGTCAACTGGGGAGGGGAACATTCAGTACTTC
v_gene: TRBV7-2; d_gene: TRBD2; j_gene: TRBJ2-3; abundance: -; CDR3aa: CASSPGTSGGGTQYF; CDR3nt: TGTGCCAGCAGCCCCGGGACTAGCGGGGGCGGGACGCAGTATTTT
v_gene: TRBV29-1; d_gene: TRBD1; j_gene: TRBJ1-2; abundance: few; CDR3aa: CSVTGTGFYGYTF; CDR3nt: TGCAGCGTCACCGGGACAGGTTTCTATGGCTACACCTTC
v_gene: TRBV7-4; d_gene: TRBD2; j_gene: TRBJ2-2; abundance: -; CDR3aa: CASSLGLAAGTNTGELFF; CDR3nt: TGTGCCAGCAGCTTAGGACTAGCGGCTGGGACCAACACCGGGGAGCTGTTTTTT
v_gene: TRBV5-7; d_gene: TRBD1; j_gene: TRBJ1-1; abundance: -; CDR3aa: CASSWRDRGVTEAFF; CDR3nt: TGTGCCAGCAGCTGGCGGGACAGGGGAGTCACTGAAGCTTTCTTT
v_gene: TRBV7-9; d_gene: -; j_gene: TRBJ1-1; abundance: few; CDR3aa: CASSSPKGGTWAFF; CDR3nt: TGTGCCAGCAGCTCCCCGAAGGGGGGGACGTGGGCTTTCTTT
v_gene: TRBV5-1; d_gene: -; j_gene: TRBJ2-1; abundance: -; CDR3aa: CASSFGRLNEQFF; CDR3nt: TGCGCCAGCAGCTTCGGCAGACTCAATGAGCAGTTCTTC
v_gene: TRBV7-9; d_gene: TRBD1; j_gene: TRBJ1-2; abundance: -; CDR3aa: CASSLALPGGHYGYTF; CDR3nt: TGTGCCAGCAGCTTAGCGTTACCAGGGGGGCACTATGGCTACACCTTC
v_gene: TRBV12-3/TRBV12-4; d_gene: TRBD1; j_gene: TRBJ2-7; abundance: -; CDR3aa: CASGTGGPYEQYF; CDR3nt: TGTGCCAGCGGGACAGGTGGACCCTACGAGCAGTACTTC
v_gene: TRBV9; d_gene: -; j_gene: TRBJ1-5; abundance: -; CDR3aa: CASSVSGISQPQHF; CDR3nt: TGTGCCAGCAGCGTATCGGGGATCTCTCAGCCCCAGCATTTT
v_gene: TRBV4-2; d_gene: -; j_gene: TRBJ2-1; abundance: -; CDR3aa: CASSHKSSEQFF; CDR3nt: TGTGCCAGCAGCCACAAATCGAGTGAGCAGTTCTTC
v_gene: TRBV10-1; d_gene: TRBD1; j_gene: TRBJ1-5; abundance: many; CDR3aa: CARPRGTGKRDSNQPQHF; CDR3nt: TGCGCCAGACCCCGAGGGACAGGGAAAAGGGATAGCAATCAGCCCCAGCATTTT
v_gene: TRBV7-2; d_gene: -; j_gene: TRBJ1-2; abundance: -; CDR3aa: CASSSRGDRYYGYTF; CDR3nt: TGTGCCAGCAGCTCAAGGGGTGACAGGTACTATGGCTACACCTTC
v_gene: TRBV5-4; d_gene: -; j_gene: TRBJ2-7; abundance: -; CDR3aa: CASSQERAYEQYF; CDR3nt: TGTGCCAGCAGCCAGGAGAGGGCCTACGAGCAGTACTTC
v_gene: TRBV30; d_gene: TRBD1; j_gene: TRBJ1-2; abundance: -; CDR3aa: CAWSAGQARGYTF; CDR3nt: TGTGCCTGGAGTGCGGGACAGGCCCGGGGCTACACCTTC
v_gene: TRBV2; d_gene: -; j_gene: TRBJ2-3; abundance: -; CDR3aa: CASSAGRITDTQYF; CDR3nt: TGTGCCAGCAGTGCCGGGAGAATCACAGATACGCAGTATTTT
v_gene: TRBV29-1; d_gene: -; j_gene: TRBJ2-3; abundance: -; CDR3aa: CSVDGNTDTQYF; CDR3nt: TGCAGCGTTGACGGTAACACAGATACGCAGTATTTT
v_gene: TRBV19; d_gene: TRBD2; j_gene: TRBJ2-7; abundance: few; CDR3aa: CASHGRGAAHEQYF; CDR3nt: TGTGCCAGCCACGGGAGGGGGGCGGCCCACGAGCAGTACTTC
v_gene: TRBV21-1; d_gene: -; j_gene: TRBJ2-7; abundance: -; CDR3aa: CASSPRTCYEQYF; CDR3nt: TGTGCCAGCTCTCCAAGGACTTGCTACGAGCAGTACTTC
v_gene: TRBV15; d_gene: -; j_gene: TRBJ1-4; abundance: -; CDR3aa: CATSRDLSTLNEKLFF; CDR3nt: TGTGCCACCAGCAGAGATCTATCCACCCTGAATGAAAAACTGTTTTTT
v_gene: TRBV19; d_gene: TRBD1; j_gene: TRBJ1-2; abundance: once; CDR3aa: CASSVDRVDYGYTF; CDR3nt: TGTGCCAGTAGTGTGGACAGGGTGGACTATGGCTACACCTTC
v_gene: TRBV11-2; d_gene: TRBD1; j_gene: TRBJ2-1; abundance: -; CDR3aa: CASSLRPGTAAYNEQFF; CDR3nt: TGTGCCAGCAGCTTACGGCCCGGGACAGCAGCCTACAATGAGCAGTTCTTC
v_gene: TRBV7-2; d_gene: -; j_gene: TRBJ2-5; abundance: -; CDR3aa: CASSLGGQGGTQYF; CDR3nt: TGTGCCAGCAGCTTAGGAGGGCAGGGAGGGACCCAGTACTTC
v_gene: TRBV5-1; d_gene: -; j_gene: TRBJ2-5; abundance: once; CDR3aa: CASSPFLGSRETQYF; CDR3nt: TGCGCCAGCAGCCCATTTTTGGGGAGTCGAGAGACCCAGTACTTC
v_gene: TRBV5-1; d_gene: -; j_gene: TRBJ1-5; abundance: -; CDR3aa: CASSLSSDRPQHF; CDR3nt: TGCGCCAGCAGTTTAAGTTCAGATCGGCCCCAGCATTTT
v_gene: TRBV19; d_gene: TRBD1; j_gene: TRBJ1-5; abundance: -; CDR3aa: CASSTDRVRPQHF; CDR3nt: TGTGCCAGTAGTACTGACAGGGTTCGGCCCCAGCATTTT
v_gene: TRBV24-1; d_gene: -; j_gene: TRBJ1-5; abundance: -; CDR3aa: CATSDRGREDQPQHF; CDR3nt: TGTGCCACCAGTGATCGCGGTAGGGAGGATCAGCCCCAGCATTTT
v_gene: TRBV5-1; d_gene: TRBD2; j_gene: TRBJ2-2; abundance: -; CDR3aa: CASSPGSGRAGELFF; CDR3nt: TGCGCCAGCAGCCCCGGGAGCGGGAGGGCCGGGGAGCTGTTTTTT
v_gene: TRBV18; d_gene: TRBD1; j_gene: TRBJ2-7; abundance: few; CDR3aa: CASSGGTGDYEQYF; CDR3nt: TGTGCCAGCTCAGGAGGGACAGGGGATTACGAGCAGTACTTC
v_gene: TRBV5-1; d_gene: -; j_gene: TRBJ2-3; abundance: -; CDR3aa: CASSLIYRSTDTQYF; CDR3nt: TGCGCCAGCAGCTTGATCTACAGAAGTACTGATACGCAGTATTTT
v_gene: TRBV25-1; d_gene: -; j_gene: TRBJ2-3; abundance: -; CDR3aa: CASSDPRGTDTQYF; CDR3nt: TGTGCCAGCAGTGATCCGAGGGGCACAGATACGCAGTATTTT
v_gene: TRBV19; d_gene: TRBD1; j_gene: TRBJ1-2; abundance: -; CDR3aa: CASSTPGGGGYTF; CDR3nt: TGTGCCAGTAGTACCCCAGGGGGCGGCGGCTACACCTTC
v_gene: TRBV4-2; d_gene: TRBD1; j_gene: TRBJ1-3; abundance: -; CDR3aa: CASSQGLIGQGAYGNTIYF; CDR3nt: TGTGCCAGCAGCCAAGGATTAATAGGACAGGGGGCATATGGAAACACCATATATTTT
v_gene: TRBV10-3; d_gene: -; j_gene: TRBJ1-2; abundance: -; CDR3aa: CAINPGGGSPNNYGYTF; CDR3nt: TGTGCCATCAACCCCGGGGGGGGCTCCCCTAATAACTATGGCTACACCTTC
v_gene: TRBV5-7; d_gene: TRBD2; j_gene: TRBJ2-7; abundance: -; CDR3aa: CASSPGLAGAYEQYF; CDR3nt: TGTGCCAGCAGTCCGGGACTAGCGGGGGCCTACGAGCAGTACTTC
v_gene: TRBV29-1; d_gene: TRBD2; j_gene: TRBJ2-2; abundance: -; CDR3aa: CSARTSGGTGELFF; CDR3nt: TGCAGCGCCCGGACTAGCGGGGGCACCGGGGAGCTGTTTTTT
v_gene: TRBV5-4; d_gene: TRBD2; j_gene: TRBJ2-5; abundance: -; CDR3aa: CASSRGAAGGPQYF; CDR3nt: TGTGCCAGCAGCCGGGGCGCAGCGGGGGGGCCCCAGTACTTC
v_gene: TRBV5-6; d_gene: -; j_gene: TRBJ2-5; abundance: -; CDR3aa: CASSLFRGPTEETQYF; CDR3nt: TGTGCCAGCAGCTTGTTTCGAGGGCCGACTGAAGAGACCCAGTACTTC